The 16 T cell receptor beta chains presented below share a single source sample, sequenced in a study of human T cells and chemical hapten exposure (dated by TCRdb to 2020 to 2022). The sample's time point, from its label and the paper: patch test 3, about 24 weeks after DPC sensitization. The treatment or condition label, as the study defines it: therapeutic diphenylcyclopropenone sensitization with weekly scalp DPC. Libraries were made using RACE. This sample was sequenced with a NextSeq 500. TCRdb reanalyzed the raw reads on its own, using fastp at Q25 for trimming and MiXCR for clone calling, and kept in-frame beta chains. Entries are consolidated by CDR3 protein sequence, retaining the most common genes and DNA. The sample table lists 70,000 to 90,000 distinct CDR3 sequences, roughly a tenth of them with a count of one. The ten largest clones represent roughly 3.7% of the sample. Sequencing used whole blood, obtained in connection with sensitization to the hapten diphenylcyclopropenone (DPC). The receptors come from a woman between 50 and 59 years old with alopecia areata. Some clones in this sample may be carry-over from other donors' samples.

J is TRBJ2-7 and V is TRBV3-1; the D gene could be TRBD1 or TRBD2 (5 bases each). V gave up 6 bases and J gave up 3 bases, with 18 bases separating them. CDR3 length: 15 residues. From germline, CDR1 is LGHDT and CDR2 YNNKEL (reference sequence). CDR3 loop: CASSDRRGLIYEQYF. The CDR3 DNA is TGTGCCAGCAGTGATAGACGGGGCTTAATCTACGAGCAGTACTTC.

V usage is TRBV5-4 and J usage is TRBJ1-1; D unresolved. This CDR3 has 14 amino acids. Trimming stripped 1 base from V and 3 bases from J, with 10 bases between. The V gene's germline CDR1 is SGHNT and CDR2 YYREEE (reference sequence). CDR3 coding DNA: TGTGCCAGCAGCTTGCCCCGGACGGACACTGAAGCTTTCTTT. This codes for CASSLPRTDTEAFF.

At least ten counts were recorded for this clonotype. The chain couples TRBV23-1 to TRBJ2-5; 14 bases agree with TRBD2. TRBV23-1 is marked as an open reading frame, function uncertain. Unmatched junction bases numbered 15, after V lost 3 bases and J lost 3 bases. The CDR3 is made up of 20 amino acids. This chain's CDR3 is CASSQPSVPGLAGVKETQYF. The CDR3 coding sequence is TGCGCCAGCAGTCAGCCCTCTGTCCCGGGACTAGCGGGAGTGAAAGAGACCCAGTACTTC.

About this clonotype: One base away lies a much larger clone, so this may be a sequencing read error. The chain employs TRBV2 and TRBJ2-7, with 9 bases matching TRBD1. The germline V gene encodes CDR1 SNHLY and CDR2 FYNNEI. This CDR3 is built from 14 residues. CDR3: CASSAGQGPYEHYF. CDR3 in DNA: TGTGCCAGCAGCGCGGGACAGGGACCCTACGAGCATTACTTC.

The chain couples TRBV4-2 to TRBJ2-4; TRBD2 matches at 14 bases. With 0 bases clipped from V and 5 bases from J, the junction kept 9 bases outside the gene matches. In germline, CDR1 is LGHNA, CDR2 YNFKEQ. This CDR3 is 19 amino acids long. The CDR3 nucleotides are TGTGCCAGCAGCCAAGATTGGACTAGCGGGAGGCTCGGGGAAAACATTCAGTACTTC. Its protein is CASSQDWTSGRLGENIQYF.

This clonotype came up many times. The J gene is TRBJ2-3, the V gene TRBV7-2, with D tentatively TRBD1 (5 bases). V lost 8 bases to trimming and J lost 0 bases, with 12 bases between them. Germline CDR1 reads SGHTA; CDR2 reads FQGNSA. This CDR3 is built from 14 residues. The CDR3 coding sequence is TGTGCCAGCCGTAGACAGCTGAGCACAGATACGCAGTATTTT. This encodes CASRRQLSTDTQYF. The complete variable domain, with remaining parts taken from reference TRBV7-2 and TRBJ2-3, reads GAGVSQSPSNKVTEKGKDVELRCDPISGHTALYWYRQSLGQGLEFLIYFQGNSAPDKSGLPSDRFSAERTGGSVSTLTIQRTQQEDSAVYLCASRRQLSTDTQYFGPGTRLTVL.

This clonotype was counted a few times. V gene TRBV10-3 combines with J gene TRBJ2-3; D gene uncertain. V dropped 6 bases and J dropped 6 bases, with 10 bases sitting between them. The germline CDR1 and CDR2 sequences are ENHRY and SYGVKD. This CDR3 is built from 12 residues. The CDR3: CAISEERDTQYF. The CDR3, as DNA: TGTGCCATCAGCGAGGAGAGGGATACGCAGTATTTT.

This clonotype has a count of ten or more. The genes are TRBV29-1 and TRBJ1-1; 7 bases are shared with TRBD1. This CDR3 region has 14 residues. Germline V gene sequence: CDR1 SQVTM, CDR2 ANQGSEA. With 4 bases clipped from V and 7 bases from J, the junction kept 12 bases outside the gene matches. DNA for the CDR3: TGCAGCGTTGTTCGGGTCGGGACAGTGGATGAAGCTTTCTTT. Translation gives CSVVRVGTVDEAFF.

CDR3 bases: TGCAGTGCTAGACACAGGGGGAGGGAGGATCAGCCCCAGCATTTT. Translated: CSARHRGREDQPQHF. This chain links TRBV20-1 with TRBJ1-5; 8 bases agree with TRBD1. This CDR3 contains 15 residues. The V gene's germline CDR1 is DFQATT and CDR2 SNEGSKA (reference sequence). The V segment lost 2 bases and the J segment 5 bases; nucleotides outside the gene matches: 8.

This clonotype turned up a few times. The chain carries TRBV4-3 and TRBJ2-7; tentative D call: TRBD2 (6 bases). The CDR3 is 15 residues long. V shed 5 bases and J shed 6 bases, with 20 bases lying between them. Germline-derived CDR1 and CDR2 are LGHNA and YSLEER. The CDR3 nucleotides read TGCGCCAGCAGCAAGGGCGCCCGCTCCGGGGGCGAGCAGTACTTC. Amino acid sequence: CASSKGARSGGEQYF.

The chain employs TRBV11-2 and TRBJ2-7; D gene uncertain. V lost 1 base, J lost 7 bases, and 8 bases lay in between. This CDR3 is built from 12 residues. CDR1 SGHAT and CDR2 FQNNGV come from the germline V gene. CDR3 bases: TGTGCCAGCAGCTTAGGGGCAAGGGAGCAGTACTTC. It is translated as CASSLGAREQYF.

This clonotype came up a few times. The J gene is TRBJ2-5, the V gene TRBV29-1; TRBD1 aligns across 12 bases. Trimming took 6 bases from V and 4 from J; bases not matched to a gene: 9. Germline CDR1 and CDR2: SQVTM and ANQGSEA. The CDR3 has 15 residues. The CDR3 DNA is TGCAGCGTAAACCGCGGGACAGGGGGCTCAGAGACCCAGTACTTC. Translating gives CSVNRGTGGSETQYF.

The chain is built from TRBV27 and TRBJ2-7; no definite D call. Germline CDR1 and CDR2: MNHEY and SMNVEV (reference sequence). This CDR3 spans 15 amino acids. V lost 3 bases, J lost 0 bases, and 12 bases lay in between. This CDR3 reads CASSLAFGVSYEQYF. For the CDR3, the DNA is TGTGCCAGCAGTTTGGCCTTTGGCGTCTCCTACGAGCAGTACTTC.

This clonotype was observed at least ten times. The CDR3 DNA follows: TGTGCCAGCAGCTCAGCGGGAGCAAAAGAGACCCAGTACTTC. This gives the protein CASSSAGAKETQYF. The rearrangement links TRBV2 to TRBJ2-5; 8 bases line up with TRBD2. Germline CDR1 reads SNHLY; CDR2 reads FYNNEI. The CDR3 spans 14 residues. V lost 6 bases and J lost 3; bases outside the gene matches: 6.

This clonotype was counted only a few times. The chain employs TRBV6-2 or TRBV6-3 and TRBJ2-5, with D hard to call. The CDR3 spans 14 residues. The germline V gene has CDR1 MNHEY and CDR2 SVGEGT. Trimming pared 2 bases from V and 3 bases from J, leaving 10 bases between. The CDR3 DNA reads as TGTGCCAGCAGTTACGGCGGTACTAAAGAGACCCAGTACTTC. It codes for CASSYGGTKETQYF.

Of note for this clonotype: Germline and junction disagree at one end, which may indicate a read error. The CDR3 DNA reads as TGTGCCAGCAGTTCGGGACAGGCCCTCTCTATGCCTAACTTC. It translates to CASSSGQALSMPNF. The J gene is TRBJ1-2, the V gene TRBV6-2 or TRBV6-3; TRBD1 aligns across 8 bases. CDR1 and CDR2 (germline): MNHEY, SVGEGT. The CDR3 is 14 residues long.